This TCR beta chain appears in the sequencing data of a study of cytomegalovirus exposure and HLA in healthy donors. Study outcomes and limitations: In a later analysis, several top co-occurrence clusters appeared linked to parvovirus B19, influenza, CMV and Epstein-Barr virus. Being indistinguishable, some V segments were excluded, TRBV6-2 and TRBV6-3 among them. Presence/absence results assume similar sequencing depth per donor, which may not hold.

Researchers ran the PCR with 60 Vbeta and 13 Jbeta primers. Produced via immunoSEQ multiplex PCR; TCRdb's table is partial and in-frame only. The table records 150,000 to 200,000 clones, approximately 81% of them present only once. Regarding this clone: Its antigen is not known.

Per germline, CDR1 SGHRS and CDR2 YFSETQ. The CDR3 has 15 residues. The V and J ends lost 7 bases and 3 bases, in that order; junction bases with no gene match: 8. The origin of this receptor is a man aged 25 to 45 in good health and CMV-seropositive. Input material: PBMCs. V gene TRBV5-1 combines with J gene TRBJ2-3; 10 bases are shared with TRBD1. This CDR3 is CASGPTGGATDTQYF. In DNA, the CDR3 is TGCGCCAGCGGCCCGACAGGGGGCGCGACAGATACGCAGTATTTT.